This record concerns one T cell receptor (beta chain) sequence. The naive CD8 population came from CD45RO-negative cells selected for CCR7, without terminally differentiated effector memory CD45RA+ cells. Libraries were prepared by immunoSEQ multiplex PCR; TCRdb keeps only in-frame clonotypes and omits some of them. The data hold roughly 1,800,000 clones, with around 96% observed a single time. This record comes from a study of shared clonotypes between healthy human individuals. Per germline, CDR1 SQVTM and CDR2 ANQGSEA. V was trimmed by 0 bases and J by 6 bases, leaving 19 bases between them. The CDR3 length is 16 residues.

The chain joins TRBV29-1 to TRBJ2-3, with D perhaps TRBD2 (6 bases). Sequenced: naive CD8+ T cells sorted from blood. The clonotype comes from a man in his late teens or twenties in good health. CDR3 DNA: TGCAGCGTTGAAGATCAAGGGGACTTCGCAGGGGATACGCAGTATTTT. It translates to CSVEDQGDFAGDTQYF.